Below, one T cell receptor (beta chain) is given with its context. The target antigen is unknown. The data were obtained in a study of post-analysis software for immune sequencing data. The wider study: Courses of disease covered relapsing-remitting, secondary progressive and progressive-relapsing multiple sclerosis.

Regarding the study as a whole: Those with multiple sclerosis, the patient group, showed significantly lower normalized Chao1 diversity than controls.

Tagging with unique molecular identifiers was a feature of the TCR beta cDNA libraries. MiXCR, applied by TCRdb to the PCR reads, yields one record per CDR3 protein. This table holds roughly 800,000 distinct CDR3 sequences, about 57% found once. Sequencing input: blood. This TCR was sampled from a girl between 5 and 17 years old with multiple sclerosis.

The DNA for the CDR3 is TGCAGTGCTACCGGGACTAGCGGAACCACAGATACGCAGTATTTT. Translation: CSATGTSGTTDTQYF. J is TRBJ2-3 and V is TRBV20-1; 11 bases align to TRBD2. The V segment lost 4 bases and the J segment 2 bases; nucleotides outside the gene matches: 5. Germline CDR1 and CDR2: DFQATT and SNEGSKA (reference sequence). The CDR3 is 15 amino acids.